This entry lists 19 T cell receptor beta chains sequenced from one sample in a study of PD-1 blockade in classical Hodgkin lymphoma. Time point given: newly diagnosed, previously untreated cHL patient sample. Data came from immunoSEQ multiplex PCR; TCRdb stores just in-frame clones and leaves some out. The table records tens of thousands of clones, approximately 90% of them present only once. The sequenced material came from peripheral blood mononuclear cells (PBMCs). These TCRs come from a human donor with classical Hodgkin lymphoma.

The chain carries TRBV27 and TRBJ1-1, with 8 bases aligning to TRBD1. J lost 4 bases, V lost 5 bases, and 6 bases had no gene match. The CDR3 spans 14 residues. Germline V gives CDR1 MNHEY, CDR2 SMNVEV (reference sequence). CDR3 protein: CASSGTGWATEAFF. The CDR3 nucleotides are TGTGCCAGCAGTGGGACAGGATGGGCCACTGAAGCTTTCTTT.

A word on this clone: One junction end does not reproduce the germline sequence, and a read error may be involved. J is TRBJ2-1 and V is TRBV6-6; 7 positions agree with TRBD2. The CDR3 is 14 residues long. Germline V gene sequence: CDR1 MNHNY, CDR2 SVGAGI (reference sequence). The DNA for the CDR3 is TGTGCCAGCAGCTCCGGACTAGGTCGCAATAAGCAGTTCTTC. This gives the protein CASSSGLGRNKQFF.

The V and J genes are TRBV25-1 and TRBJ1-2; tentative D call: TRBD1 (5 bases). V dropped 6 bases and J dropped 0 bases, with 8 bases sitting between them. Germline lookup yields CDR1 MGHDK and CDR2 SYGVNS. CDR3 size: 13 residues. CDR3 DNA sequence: TGTGCCAGCAGCGGGGGAGCTAACTATGGCTACACCTTC. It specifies CASSGGANYGYTF.

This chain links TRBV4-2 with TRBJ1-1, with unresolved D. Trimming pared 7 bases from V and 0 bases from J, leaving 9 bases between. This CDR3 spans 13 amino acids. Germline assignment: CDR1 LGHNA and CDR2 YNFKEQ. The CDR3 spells CASMDTMNTEAFF. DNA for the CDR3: TGTGCCAGCATGGATACCATGAACACTGAAGCTTTCTTT.

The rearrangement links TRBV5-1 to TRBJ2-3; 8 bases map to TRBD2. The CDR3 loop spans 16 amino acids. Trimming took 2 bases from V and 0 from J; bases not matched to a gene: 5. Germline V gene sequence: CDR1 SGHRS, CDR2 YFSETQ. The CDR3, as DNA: TGCGCCAGCAGCTTCAGGAGCGGGAGTAGCACAGATACGCAGTATTTT. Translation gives CASSFRSGSSTDTQYF.

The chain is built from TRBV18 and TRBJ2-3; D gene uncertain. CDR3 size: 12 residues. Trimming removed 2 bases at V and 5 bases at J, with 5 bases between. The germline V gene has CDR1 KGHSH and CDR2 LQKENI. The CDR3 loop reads CASSPGLDTQYF. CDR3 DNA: TGTGCCAGCTCACCAGGCCTAGATACGCAGTATTTT.

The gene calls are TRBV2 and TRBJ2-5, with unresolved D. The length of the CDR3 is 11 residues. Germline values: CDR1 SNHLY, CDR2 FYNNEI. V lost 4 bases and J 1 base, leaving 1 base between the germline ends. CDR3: CASSAQETQYF. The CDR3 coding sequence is TGTGCCAGCAGTGCCCAAGAGACCCAGTACTTC.

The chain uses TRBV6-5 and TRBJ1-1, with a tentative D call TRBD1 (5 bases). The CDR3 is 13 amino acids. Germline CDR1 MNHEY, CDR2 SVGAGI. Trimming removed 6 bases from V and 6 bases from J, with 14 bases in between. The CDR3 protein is CASSNNAGPEAFF. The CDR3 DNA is TGTGCCAGCAGCAATAATGCGGGACCTGAAGCTTTCTTT.

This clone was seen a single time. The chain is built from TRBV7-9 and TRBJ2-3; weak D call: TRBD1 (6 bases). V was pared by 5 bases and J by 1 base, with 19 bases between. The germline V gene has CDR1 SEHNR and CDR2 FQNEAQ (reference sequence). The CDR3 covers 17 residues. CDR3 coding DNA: TGTGCCAGCAGCCCCCGGGACACCGACAAAGGCACAGATACGCAGTATTTT. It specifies CASSPRDTDKGTDTQYF.

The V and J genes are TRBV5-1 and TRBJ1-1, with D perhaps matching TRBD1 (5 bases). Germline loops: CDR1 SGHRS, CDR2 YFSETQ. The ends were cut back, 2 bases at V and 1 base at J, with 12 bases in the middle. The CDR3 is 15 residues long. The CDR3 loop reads CASSFMGPQNTEAFF. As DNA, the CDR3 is TGCGCCAGCAGCTTTATGGGGCCCCAGAACACTGAAGCTTTCTTT.

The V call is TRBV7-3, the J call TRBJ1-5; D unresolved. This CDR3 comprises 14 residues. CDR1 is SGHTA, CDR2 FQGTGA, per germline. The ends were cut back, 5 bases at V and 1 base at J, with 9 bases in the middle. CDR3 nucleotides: TGTGCCAGCAGCCCGCCGGGAAGCAATCAGCCCCAGCATTTT. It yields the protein CASSPPGSNQPQHF.

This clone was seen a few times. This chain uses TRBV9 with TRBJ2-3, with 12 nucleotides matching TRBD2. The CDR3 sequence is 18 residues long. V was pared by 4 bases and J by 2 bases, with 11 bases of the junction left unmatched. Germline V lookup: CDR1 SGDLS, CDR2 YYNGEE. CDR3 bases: TGTGCCAGCAGCTCGCGACTAGCGGGGGCCCTTGACACAGATACGCAGTATTTT. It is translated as CASSSRLAGALDTDTQYF.

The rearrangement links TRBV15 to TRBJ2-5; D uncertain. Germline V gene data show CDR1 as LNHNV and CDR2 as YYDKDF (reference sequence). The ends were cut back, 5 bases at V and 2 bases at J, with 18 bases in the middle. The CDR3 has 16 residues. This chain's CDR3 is CATSGYRSQPQETQYF. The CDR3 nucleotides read TGTGCCACCAGCGGATATAGGTCACAGCCACAAGAGACCCAGTACTTC.

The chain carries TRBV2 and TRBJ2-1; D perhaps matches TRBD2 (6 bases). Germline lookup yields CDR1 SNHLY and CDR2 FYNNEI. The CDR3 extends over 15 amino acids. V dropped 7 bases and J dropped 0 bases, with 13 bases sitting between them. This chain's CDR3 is CASIPQRASYNEQFF. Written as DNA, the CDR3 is TGTGCCAGCATCCCCCAGCGGGCCTCCTACAATGAGCAGTTCTTC.

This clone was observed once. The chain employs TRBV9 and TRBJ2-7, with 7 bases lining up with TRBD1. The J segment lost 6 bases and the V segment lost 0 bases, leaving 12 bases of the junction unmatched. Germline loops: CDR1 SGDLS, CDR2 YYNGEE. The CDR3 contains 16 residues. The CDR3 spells CASSVAGGHQPREQYV. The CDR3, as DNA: TGTGCCAGCAGCGTAGCAGGGGGTCACCAGCCTCGCGAGCAGTACGTC.

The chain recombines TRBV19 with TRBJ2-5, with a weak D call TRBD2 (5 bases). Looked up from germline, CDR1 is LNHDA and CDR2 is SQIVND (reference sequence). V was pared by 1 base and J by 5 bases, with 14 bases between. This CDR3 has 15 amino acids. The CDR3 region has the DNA TGTGCCAGTAGTATAGTATTGTCGGGGATGGAGACCCAGTACTTC. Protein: CASSIVLSGMETQYF.

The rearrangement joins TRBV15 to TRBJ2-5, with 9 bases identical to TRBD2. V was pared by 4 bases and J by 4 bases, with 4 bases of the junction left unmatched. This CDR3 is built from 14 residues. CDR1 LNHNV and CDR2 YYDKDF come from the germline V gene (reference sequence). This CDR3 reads CATSTKAGGETQYF. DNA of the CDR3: TGTGCCACCAGCACGAAAGCGGGGGGAGAGACCCAGTACTTC.

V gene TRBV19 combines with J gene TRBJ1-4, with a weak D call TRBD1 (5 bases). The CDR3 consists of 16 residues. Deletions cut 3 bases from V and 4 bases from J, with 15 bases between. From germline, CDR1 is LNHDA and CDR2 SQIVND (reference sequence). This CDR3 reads CASSMSRDVYNEKLFF. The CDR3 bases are TGTGCCAGTAGTATGAGTAGGGACGTATATAATGAAAAACTGTTTTTT.

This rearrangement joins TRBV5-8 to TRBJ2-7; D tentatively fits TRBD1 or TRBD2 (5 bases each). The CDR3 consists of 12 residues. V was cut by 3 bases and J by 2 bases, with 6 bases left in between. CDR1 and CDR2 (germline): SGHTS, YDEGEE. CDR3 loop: CASSWGTYEQYV. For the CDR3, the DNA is TGTGCCAGCAGCTGGGGGACCTACGAGCAGTACGTC.